These 9 T cell receptor beta chains share one sample of origin, sequenced in a study of Graves' ophthalmopathy and Graves' hyperthyroidism. CDR3 regions of TCR beta were amplified from RNA transcripts. Second-round multiplex PCR followed a first-round RT-PCR using HTBI primers. A single record per CDR3 protein comes from TCRdb applying MiXCR to the multiplex PCR reads. The sample holds around 400,000 distinct CDR3 sequences, around 18% seen once. Sequenced: peripheral blood. All receptors come from a woman younger than 35 with Graves' ophthalmopathy.

This clonotype was observed many times. J is TRBJ1-5 and V is TRBV10-3; D may be TRBD1 (5 bases). CDR3 length equals 14 residues. The germline V and J ends were trimmed by 2 bases and 4 bases, with 9 bases remaining between them. Germline values: CDR1 ENHRY, CDR2 SYGVKD. The CDR3 sequence is CAISEEPGNQPQHF. In DNA, the CDR3 is TGTGCCATCAGTGAGGAACCAGGGAATCAGCCCCAGCATTTT.

This clonotype occurred many times. This chain joins TRBV11-2 and TRBJ2-7; 7 bases line up with TRBD2. This CDR3 spans 11 amino acids. V gave up 3 bases and J gave up 9 bases; unmatched junction bases: 2. Germline loops: CDR1 SGHAT, CDR2 FQNNGV. The CDR3 DNA sequence: TGTGCCAGCAGCTTTGGGACTATGCAGTACTTC. This sequence encodes CASSFGTMQYF.

About this clonotype itself: This may be a read error, as it is one base from a much larger clone. The chain has TRBV30 and TRBJ2-5, with D possibly called TRBD1 or TRBD2 (6 bases each). The CDR3 sequence is 15 residues long. Per the germline V gene, CDR1 is GTSNPN and CDR2 is SVGIG (reference sequence). V shed 3 bases and J shed 1 base, with 15 bases lying between them. For the CDR3, the DNA is TGTGCCTGGAGACGCGGGACATCGTGCCAAGAGACCCAGTACTTC. Protein product: CAWRRGTSCQETQYF.

The chain is built from TRBV6-1 and TRBJ1-3; no firm D call. Trimming removed 0 bases from V and 1 base from J, with 10 bases in between. Looked up from germline, CDR1 is MNHNS and CDR2 is SASEGT. The CDR3 extends over 16 amino acids. The CDR3 here is CASSEANPRSGNTIYF. The CDR3 DNA follows: TGTGCCAGCAGTGAAGCCAATCCGAGATCTGGAAACACCATATATTTT.

There are many counts of this clonotype. The chain recombines TRBV29-1 with TRBJ2-2; possible D gene TRBD1, 5 bases. V shed 4 bases and J shed 7 bases, with 13 bases lying between them. CDR1 and CDR2 (germline): SQVTM, ANQGSEA. This CDR3 comprises 13 residues. The CDR3 DNA reads TGCAGCGTTGGGACATCAGAGCACGGGGAGCTGTTTTTT. Protein: CSVGTSEHGELFF.

This sequence joins TRBV6-2 or TRBV6-3 and TRBJ2-5; 11 bases agree with TRBD2. The junction had 10 bases not matched to a gene; V was cut back by 8 bases and J by 2 bases. The CDR3 length is 16 residues. Germline V gene lookup returns CDR1 MNHEY and CDR2 SVGEGT. The CDR3: CASRSLGLAAQETQYF. The CDR3 coding sequence is TGTGCCAGCCGATCTTTGGGACTAGCGGCTCAAGAGACCCAGTACTTC.

The chain combines TRBV7-2 with TRBJ2-5; 9 bases line up with TRBD1. CDR1 is SGHTA and CDR2 is FQGNSA in the germline V gene. The CDR3 spans 15 residues. V lost 4 bases to trimming and J lost 7 bases; unmatched junction nucleotides: 10. CDR3 DNA: TGTGCCAGCAGCTGGGGGACAGGGCGAAGAGGGACCCAGTACTTC. This codes for CASSWGTGRRGTQYF.

This clonotype was counted ten times or more. The chain combines TRBV5-1 with TRBJ2-5, with TRBD2 matching over 10 bases. Germline trimming cut 2 bases from V and 2 bases from J; bases unmatched to any gene: 12. The CDR3 spans 18 residues. Germline loops: CDR1 SGHRS, CDR2 YFSETQ. CDR3 bases: TGCGCCAGCAGCTTAATAGCTAGCGGGGGCCCGCGACAAGAGACCCAGTACTTC. Its protein is CASSLIASGGPRQETQYF.

The table lists this clonotype with many counts. The chain carries TRBV6-2 or TRBV6-3 and TRBJ2-2; weak D call: TRBD1 (5 bases). The CDR3 length is 15 residues. CDR1 is MNHEY and CDR2 is SVGEGT in the germline V gene. Trimming shortened V by 4 bases and J by 6 bases, and 15 bases separated the two germline ends. The CDR3 spells CASSWVTVRAGELFF. The CDR3 region has the DNA TGTGCCAGCAGTTGGGTGACAGTTAGAGCCGGGGAGCTGTTTTTT.